Described below is a single T cell receptor beta chain sequence and its context. Those who participated ranged in age from about 18 to 89 years and resided in under 25 US areas. Resolution of symptoms, clearance, or two negative PCRs was present in recovered Cohort 3 donors. Germline CDR1 MNHEY, CDR2 SVGEGT. The CDR3 is 13 residues long. The V and J ends lost 6 bases and 7 bases respectively, with 12 bases between them. The protocol was immunoSEQ multiplex PCR, while the TCRdb copy is restricted to in-frame clones and leaves out a portion. In the table there are fewer than 250,000 clones, approximately 84% of which are singletons. These data come from a study of blood T cell repertoires in COVID-19.

The V and J genes are TRBV6-2 or TRBV6-3 and TRBJ2-2, with D possibly matching TRBD1 (6 bases). The specimen sequenced was PBMCs or T cells enriched from blood (not recorded which). The TCR sequence derives from a man in his sixties who had recovered from COVID-19. The CDR3 is CASSTNRVGELFF. The DNA of the CDR3 is TGTGCCAGCAGCACCAACAGGGTCGGGGAGCTGTTTTTT.